Sequencing of this T cell receptor beta chain was carried out in a study of early T cells in non-severe SARS-CoV-2 infection. Study conclusions and caveats: VDJdb matches were skewed toward anti-spike CD8 T cell responses.

Individual cDNA molecules received unique molecular identifiers. A single record per CDR3 protein comes from TCRdb applying MiXCR to the 5' RACE reads. The sample holds 75,000 to 100,000 distinct CDR3 sequences, 11% to 15% seen once. In germline, CDR1 is SGHDN, CDR2 FVKESK. The CDR3 consists of 15 residues. J lost 4 bases, V lost 4 bases, and 6 bases had no gene match. For this clonotype: No antigen is known for it.

This chain connects TRBV14 to TRBJ2-1, with TRBD1 matching over 8 bases. Sequenced material: whole blood. The sequence derives from an adult who was a healthcare worker with PCR-confirmed SARS-CoV-2 infection or an uninfected control (not recorded which). The CDR3 protein is CASSRRDRIYNEQFF. The CDR3 DNA follows: TGTGCCAGCAGCCGACGGGACAGGATATACAATGAGCAGTTCTTC.